What follows describes a single T cell receptor (beta chain). Its antigen remains unidentified. One base away there is no much larger clone; base qualities are not given. Healthy HIV-negative adults with no recently reported acute infections or vaccinations were included as donors. All donors were Caucasian adults living in Nashville, Tennessee, USA. CD4+ T cells were enriched by magnetic negative selection; naive cells were then positively selected on CD45RA, and the negative fraction formed the memory subset. Blood was collected by leukapheresis, and PBMCs were isolated by Ficoll-Histopaque density gradient centrifugation and then cryopreserved in liquid nitrogen vapor phase. Purity and quantity of every magnetically sorted T cell population were checked by analytical flow cytometry. Genomic DNA was isolated from each sorted fraction and quantified by UV absorbance on a Nanodrop 2000c. This sample is part of a study of shared clonotypes between healthy human individuals (TCRdb year 2020). Concerning the study at large: Three men and a couple of women, aged 18 to 49 years, made up the cohort. To increase sequencing depth and limit assay-specific biases, TCR repertoire library preparation and sequencing were carried out by different laboratories using diverse techniques. Blood TCR repertoires of five healthy adults were deeply sequenced to estimate repertoire size and the extent of clonotype sharing between individuals. Per donor, leukapheresis produced somewhere between about 0.8 and 9 billion PBMCs. For each donor, three plates each were used for CD4 naive and CD4 memory, two plates were used for CD8 naive, and one plate was used for CD8 memory.

Using the deep immunoSEQ assay, multiplex PCR amplified TCR CDR3 regions from genomic DNA. Extracted genomic DNA from each cell subset was spread evenly across all wells of several immunoSEQ 96-well plates, with each plate serving as a replicate. Each replicate PCR for sorted subsets received about 210 ng genomic DNA, equal to tens of thousands of T cell genomes. Purified libraries were measured with a Qubit 3.0 fluorometer, size-checked on a Bioanalyzer 2100, and measured again with the KAPA Library Quantification kit. Every immunoSEQ 96-well plate was sequenced on a dedicated single-read 150-cycle Illumina NextSeq 550 flow cell. As for the original processing: The immunoSEQ output contained only junctional sequences without quality scores, so filtering could not match that applied to full-length reads. Sequences were annotated with PyIR, a Python wrapper for IgBLAST v1.9, and V/J genes and CDR3 were assigned using IMGT germline references. Any read was removed if the V/J assignment was weak (E-value above 1e-6), the CDR3 was missing, or the read contained stop codons, out-of-frame junctions, or ambiguous translated residues. V3J clonotypes were defined by identical inferred V gene, J gene, and CDR3 amino acid sequence. Percentage overlap between repertoires was computed as shared unique clonotypes divided by the size of the smaller repertoire. RTK rarefaction, the Chao1 estimator, and Recon v2.1 estimates of unobserved clonotypes were used to assess repertoire richness. OLGA was used to compute generation probabilities for all TCRbeta clonotypes that the gDNA method yielded from several donors. Not all clones reach the TCRdb copy of this immuneACCESS table, which keeps in-frame sequences only. Checked studies attribute under half of the gap to unresolved V genes and leave the rest unexplained. V, J and clone size are taken as reported in that table, and D and trimming were inferred from the DNA itself. Across this sample there are about 2.4 million clones, with 93% seen only once. The ten largest clones represent about 0.34% of the sample.

Study-wide conclusions, independent of this receptor: Pairwise subsampling led to the expectation that sequencing depth would affect the degree of clonotype sharing among donors. About 5% of naive CD4, 3.5% of naive CD8, about 2.5% of memory CD4, and around 0.4% of memory CD8 clonotypes were shared across a few donors. Even with the large sequencing depth, rarefaction of the sorted-subset datasets indicated that sequencing was incomplete. Because the study included a small number of donors, the genetic and exposure-history diversity represented was limited. Estimated clonotype richness was generally larger for naive than for memory subsets. Compared with non-shared clonotypes, clonotypes shared by all four sorted-subset donors had higher generation probabilities. Sampling was restricted to blood, and TCR repertoires in tissues likely differ from the TCR repertoires found in blood.

According to the germline V gene (reference sequence), CDR1 reads MNHEY and CDR2 reads SMNVEV. There are 16 amino acids in the CDR3, from cysteine to phenylalanine inclusive. Only the CDR3 DNA stays, 48 bases, in frame from base 1. V was cut back by 6 bases and J by 4 bases, leaving a gap of 21 bases between them. The sequencing sample was made of naive CD4+ T cells from PBMCs. The meaning of the sample's cell subset or site label: CD45RA+ positively selected. This clonotype was sampled from a man between 18 and 29 years old in good health. Some clones in this sample may be carry-over from other donors' samples. The chain joins TRBV27 to TRBJ1-2; the D gene cannot be resolved reliably. The nucleotides are TGTGCCAGCAGGGAGTGGGAGGCTCCGGGGTTCTATGGCTACACCTTC. This translates into CASREWEAPGFYGYTF.